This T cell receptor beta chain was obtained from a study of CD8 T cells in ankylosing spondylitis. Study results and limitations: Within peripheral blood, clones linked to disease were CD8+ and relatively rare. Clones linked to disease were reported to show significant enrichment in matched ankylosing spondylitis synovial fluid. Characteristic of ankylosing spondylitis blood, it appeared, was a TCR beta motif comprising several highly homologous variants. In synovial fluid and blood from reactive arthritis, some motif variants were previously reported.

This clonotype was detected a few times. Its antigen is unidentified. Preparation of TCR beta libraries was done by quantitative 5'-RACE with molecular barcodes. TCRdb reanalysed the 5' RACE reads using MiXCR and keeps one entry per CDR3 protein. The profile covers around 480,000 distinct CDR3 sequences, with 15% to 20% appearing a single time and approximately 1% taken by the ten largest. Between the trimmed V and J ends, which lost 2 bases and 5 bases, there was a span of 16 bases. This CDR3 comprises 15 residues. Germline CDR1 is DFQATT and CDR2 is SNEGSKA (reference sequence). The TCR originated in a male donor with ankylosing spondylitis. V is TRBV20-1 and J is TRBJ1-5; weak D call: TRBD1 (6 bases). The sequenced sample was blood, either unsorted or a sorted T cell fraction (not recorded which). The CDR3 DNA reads TGCAGTGCTAGATCCGCCGACAGGCGGGATCAGCCCCAGCATTTT. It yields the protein CSARSADRRDQPQHF.